The sequence of this T cell receptor (beta chain) was determined in a study of CD8+ T cells in alopecia areata listed by TCRdb under 2018. A note on the overall study: The treated patients took part in an open-label pilot trial in which moderate-to-severe alopecia areata was treated with oral tofacitinib at 5 to 10 mg twice daily. Tofacitinib was given for 6 to 18 months, followed by 6 months of follow-up off drug to assess delayed response and recurrence. In treated patients, disease severity was measured using the SALT score, which gives the percentage of scalp surface area affected. The study used high-throughput TCRbeta sequencing to examine T cell clonal expansion in alopecia areata, in both the C3H/HeJ mouse model and human patients. In humans, TCRbeta sequencing was performed on scalp tissue and on sorted CD4+ and CD8+ peripheral blood T cells from healthy controls and from patients with patchy or totalis/universalis alopecia areata. Biopsies were taken from tofacitinib-treated patients at baseline and at 4 and 24 weeks of treatment, and a later scalp biopsy was taken in several of the tofacitinib-treated patients. Clonality in the scalp was compared among normal scalp (n=4), patchy alopecia areata scalp (n=8), and alopecia totalis/universalis scalp (n=8). RNA was extracted with the PAXgene miRNA kit for fixed scalp, the miRNeasy kit for PBMCs, and the RNeasy kit for mouse skin. TCRbeta CDR3 regions were amplified by immunoSEQ multiplex PCR using 35 Vbeta forward and 13 Jbeta reverse primers.

The treatment or condition label here, explained by the study, means: oral pan-JAK inhibitor, 5-10 mg twice daily. Lesional scalp punch biopsies and peripheral blood were obtained from alopecia areata patients. PBMCs were separated by density centrifugation and stained for CD3, CD4 and CD8, after which CD4+ and CD8+ T cells were sorted on a FACSAria. This clone was detected only a few times. Which antigen it targets is not known. No base quality information exists; no much larger clone differs at one position. The same CDR3 is also encoded by other DNA sequences in this sample. The investigation overall reported the following: TCR sequences shared between patients were less clear than in mice, possibly partly because of HLA diversity in the patient population. Scalp clonality and the number of expanded CD8+ clones among the top 100 scalp clones were significantly decreased by tofacitinib. During tofacitinib treatment, many expanded lesional clones remained in scalp and blood, and this persistence may partly explain relapse after treatment is stopped. Because the treated cohort was small and included a single nonresponder, larger studies are needed to assess links between baseline CD8+ expansion and response. Resident alphabeta T cells in normal human skin are also sequenced, complicating scalp TCR repertoire analysis, unlike mouse skin dominated by gammadelta T cells. Compared with normal scalp, lesional scalp had higher clonality and more expanded CD8+ clones, particularly in alopecia totalis/universalis, a pattern that suggests antigenic drive.

The library was produced with the immunoSEQ multiplex PCR assay. RNA was extracted from all samples and reverse transcribed into cDNA, which served as template for TCR sequencing. SuperScript III was used for first-strand cDNA synthesis, primed with a 2:1 mix of oligo-dT and random hexamers. A synthetic immune receptor repertoire was used to measure amplification bias, and any remaining bias was corrected computationally. As for how the authors treated the data: After raw reads were preprocessed to remove errors, the CDR3 was defined following IMGT conventions as running from the conserved cysteine to phenylalanine. Clonality was computed by normalizing Shannon entropy by log2 of the number of productive unique TCRs and subtracting the result from 1. Scalp TCRbeta sequences were cross-referenced with sorted blood CD4 and CD8 repertoires so that the CD4 or CD8 identity of scalp clones could be inferred. TCRdb obtained this table from immuneACCESS and retained in-frame rearrangements with V and J assigned. These tables miss some clones; where compared with another copy, unresolved V genes account for less than half of the shortfall, and the remainder is unexplained. The V and J calls and the clone size are those of that table, but D and trimming were determined from the DNA. The sample table contains a few hundred thousand clones; only one count was recorded for 60% of them. The ten largest clonotypes hold around 0.84% of the sample.

The CDR3 has 13 amino acids, counting the end cysteine and phenylalanine. Only the CDR3 part of the read is kept: 39 bases, read in frame from the first base. The germline ends are 12 bases apart after V is trimmed by 6 bases and J by 3 bases. As encoded in the germline V gene, CDR1 is SQVTM while CDR2 is ANQGSEA. Sequenced here: CD4+ T cells sorted from blood, sampled between weeks 51 and 52, from a patient treated with tofacitinib. This chain is built from TRBV29-1 and TRBJ1-3; a weak D assignment points to TRBD1 (6 bases agree). The sequence derives from a human donor with alopecia areata. The CDR3 is CSVAGVSGNTIYF. The DNA is as follows: TGCAGCGTAGCAGGGGTCAGTGGAAACACCATATATTTT.